Following are 7 T cell receptor beta chains from one sample sequenced in a study of CD8+CD57+ T cells in acquired aplastic anemia. CD8+CD57+ cell expansion had been shown by flow cytometry in patients chosen for sequencing. CDR3 and TCR beta VDJ profiling relied on genomic DNA as the template. TCRdb re-derived calls from the reads in MiXCR, one entry per CDR3 protein. The repertoire includes more than 95,000 distinct CDR3 sequences, 30% to 45% of them detected once, and around 2.5% sits in the top ten. The sequencing input was sorted CD4+, CD8+, or CD8+CD57+ T cells (not recorded which) from PBMCs. The origin of the receptors is a human donor with aplastic anemia.

This chain links TRBV20-1 with TRBJ1-2; 12 bases line up with TRBD1. CDR3 length: 15 amino acids. Germline V gene data show CDR1 as DFQATT and CDR2 as SNEGSKA (reference sequence). This chain's CDR3 is CGRDRGRDRVYGYTF. Written as DNA, the CDR3 is TGCGGGAGGGACAGGGGGCGGGACCGAGTCTATGGCTACACCTTC.

V is TRBV19 and J is TRBJ1-3, with D uncertain. Trimming removed 5 bases at V and 4 bases at J, with 9 bases between. Germline CDR1 is LNHDA and CDR2 is SQIVND (reference sequence). CDR3 length equals 13 residues. The CDR3 coding sequence is TGTGCCAGTAGTTCGCACAGCGGAAACACCATATATTTT. It specifies CASSSHSGNTIYF.

To note about this clonotype: Being one base from a much bigger clone, this may be a read error. The J gene is TRBJ2-3, the V gene TRBV6-2 or TRBV6-3, with D hard to call. Per the germline V gene, CDR1 is MNHEY and CDR2 is SVGEGT. CDR3 length equals 17 residues. V was pared by 4 bases and J by 2 bases, with 19 bases between. DNA for the CDR3: TGTGCCAGCAGTTTGGCAATCTGCAGGTGGGACACAGATACGCAGTATTTT. This gives the protein CASSLAICRWDTDTQYF.

The chain links TRBV19 to TRBJ2-5; TRBD1 aligns across 7 bases. Germline V gene lookup returns CDR1 LNHDA and CDR2 SQIVND (reference sequence). The CDR3 covers 14 residues. V shed 3 bases, J shed 3 bases, and the junction held 4 bases outside the gene matches. The CDR3 DNA reads as TGTGCCAGTAGTATGGCAGGGGGAAAAGAGACCCAGTACTTC. Translating it yields CASSMAGGKETQYF.

This clonotype has a count of ten or more. DNA for the CDR3: TGTGCCAGCAGCTCCCGACGACTTGCAACTAATGAAAAACTGTTTTTT. Translated, it gives CASSSRRLATNEKLFF. The chain joins TRBV13 to TRBJ1-4; no reliable D call. CDR3 length: 16 residues. The V end lost 4 bases, the J end lost 0 bases, and 12 bases lay between the germline ends. Germline lookup yields CDR1 PRHDT and CDR2 FYEKMQ (reference sequence).

This clonotype was picked up many times. V and J are TRBV5-1 and TRBJ1-3, with 9 nucleotides matching TRBD1. This CDR3 comprises 16 residues. Germline CDR1 is SGHRS and CDR2 is YFSETQ. The ends lost 4 bases at V and 4 bases at J; junction bases unmatched: 9. CDR3 in amino acids: CASSMGTGGAGNTIYF. CDR3 coding DNA: TGCGCCAGCAGCATGGGAACAGGGGGCGCCGGAAACACCATATATTTT.

This clonotype has only a few counts. J is TRBJ2-3 and V is TRBV27; the match to TRBD2 covers 12 bases. Germline-derived CDR1 and CDR2 are MNHEY and SMNVEV (reference sequence). V was clipped by 6 bases and J by 1 base; unmatched bases: 2. There are 15 residues in the CDR3. The CDR3 DNA is TGTGCCAGCAGACGACTAGCGGGGGGCACAGATACGCAGTATTTT. It translates to CASRRLAGGTDTQYF.